These T cell receptor beta chains were read from a single sample in a study of T cells in Graves' hyperthyroidism and ophthalmopathy. TCRdb re-derived calls from the multiplex PCR reads in MiXCR, one entry per CDR3 protein. The table shows more than 350,000 distinct CDR3 sequences, with roughly 14% occurring only once. The specimen was blood. Source of these receptors: a woman aged 25 to 39 with Graves' ophthalmopathy. CDR3s include the opening cysteine and the closing phenylalanine or tryptophan. A D gene is named only where the DNA matches it firmly. Where a row states a size, it is once, few, many or the class of an expanded clone; other rows omit it.

V	J	size	D	length	CDR3	DNA
TRBV5-5	TRBJ2-7	few	NA	14	CASSLADGPYEQYF	TGTGCCAGCAGCTTGGCCGACGGACCCTACGAGCAGTACTTC
TRBV9	TRBJ2-2	many	TRBD1	16	CASSEQGGGFPGELFF	TGTGCCAGCAGCGAGCAAGGGGGCGGCTTTCCCGGGGAGCTGTTTTTT
TRBV12-3/TRBV12-4	TRBJ2-5	many	NA	14	CASSCLGPGETQYF	TGTGCCAGCAGTTGCCTAGGCCCCGGTGAGACCCAGTACTTC
TRBV6-2/TRBV6-3	TRBJ1-6	NA	NA	12	CASNTGFSPLHF	TGTGCCAGCAACACAGGGTTTTCACCCCTCCACTTT
TRBV20-1	TRBJ1-1	many	NA	14	CSARVRRDKPEAFF	TGCAGTGCTAGAGTACGCCGGGACAAGCCTGAAGCTTTCTTT
TRBV6-1	TRBJ2-5	many	NA	16	CASSYRRGGASETQYF	TGTGCCAGCAGTTACCGACGGGGCGGAGCATCAGAGACCCAGTACTTC
TRBV5-1	TRBJ1-1	NA	TRBD1	12	CASRGQDTEAFF	TGCGCCAGCAGAGGACAGGACACTGAAGCTTTCTTT
TRBV3-1	TRBJ2-1	many	TRBD2	16	CASSQVRGGALGEQFF	TGTGCCAGCAGCCAAGTGCGCGGGGGGGCGTTGGGGGAGCAGTTCTTC
TRBV11-3	TRBJ2-4	many	NA	17	CASSLDLGGLAKNIQYF	TGTGCCAGCAGCTTAGATCTGGGCGGGCTAGCCAAAAACATTCAGTACTTC
TRBV29-1	TRBJ1-1	many	NA	13	CSVAPGTNTEAFF	TGCAGCGTTGCGCCCGGGACCAACACTGAAGCTTTCTTT
TRBV28	TRBJ2-4	many	NA	16	CASSLPGALAKNIQYF	TGTGCCAGCAGTTTACCAGGGGCACTAGCCAAAAACATTCAGTACTTC
TRBV2	TRBJ1-5	many	TRBD1	14	CASRYDRGHQPQHF	TGTGCCAGCAGATACGACAGGGGGCATCAGCCCCAGCATTTT
TRBV3-1	TRBJ2-1	many	TRBD2	17	CASSQEGLAGAYNEQFF	TGTGCCAGCAGCCAAGAGGGACTAGCGGGGGCCTACAATGAGCAGTTCTTC
TRBV7-3	TRBJ2-3	few	NA	17	CASSLTGTSVSTDTQYF	TGTGCCAGCAGCTTAACGGGGACGTCCGTTAGCACAGATACGCAGTATTTT
TRBV5-1	TRBJ2-7	many	NA	15	CASSLEVQRSSEQYF	TGCGCCAGCAGCTTGGAAGTGCAGCGTTCAAGCGAGCAGTACTTC
TRBV7-6	TRBJ2-3	many	NA	16	CASSLDVLALTDTQYF	TGTGCCAGCAGCTTAGATGTCCTGGCCCTTACAGATACGCAGTATTTT
TRBV11-2	TRBJ2-2	many	NA	15	CASSLGATNTGELFF	TGTGCCAGCAGTTTAGGAGCGACGAACACCGGGGAGCTGTTTTTT
TRBV11-1	TRBJ1-6	many	NA	17	CASSSGDRTSYNSPLHF	TGTGCCAGCAGCTCAGGGGACCGCACCTCCTATAATTCACCCCTCCACTTT
TRBV15	TRBJ1-2	many	NA	14	CATSRKQGTKGYTF	TGTGCCACCAGCAGGAAACAGGGCACGAAAGGCTACACCTTC
TRBV14	TRBJ1-1	many	NA	13	CASSARGVEMAFF	TGTGCCAGCAGTGCCCGAGGGGTGGAAATGGCTTTCTTT